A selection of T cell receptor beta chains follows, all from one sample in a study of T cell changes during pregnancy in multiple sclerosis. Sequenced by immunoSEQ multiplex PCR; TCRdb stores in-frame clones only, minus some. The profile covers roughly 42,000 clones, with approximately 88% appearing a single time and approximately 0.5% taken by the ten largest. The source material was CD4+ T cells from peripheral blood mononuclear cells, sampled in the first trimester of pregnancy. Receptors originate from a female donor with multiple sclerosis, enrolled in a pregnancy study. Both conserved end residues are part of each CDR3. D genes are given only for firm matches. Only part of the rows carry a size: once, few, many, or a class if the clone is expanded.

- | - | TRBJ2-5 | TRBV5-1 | TGCGCCAGCAGCTTCCCAGGGGGGGAGACCCAGTACTTC | CASSFPGGETQYF
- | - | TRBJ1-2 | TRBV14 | TGTGCCAGCAGCCAAGAAGGCAGGGCCTATGGCTACACCTTC | CASSQEGRAYGYTF
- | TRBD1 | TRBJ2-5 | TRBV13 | TGTGCCAGCAGCTCCGGACAGGCCGGGTTTCAAGAGACCCAGTACTTC | CASSSGQAGFQETQYF
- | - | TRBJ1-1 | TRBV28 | TGTGCCAGCAGTTTTCTAGGGGGCACTGAAGCTTTCTTT | CASSFLGGTEAFF
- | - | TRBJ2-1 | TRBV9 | TGTGCCAGCAGTTTCGACAGATACAATGAGCAGTTCTTC | CASSFDRYNEQFF
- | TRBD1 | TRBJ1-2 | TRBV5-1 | TGCGCCAGCAGCTCAACAGGGGGCAGGGGCTATGGCTACACCTTC | CASSSTGGRGYGYTF
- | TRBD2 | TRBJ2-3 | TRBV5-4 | TGTGCCAGCAGCTTTGGACTAGCGGGCGTCTACGATACGCAGTATTTT | CASSFGLAGVYDTQYF
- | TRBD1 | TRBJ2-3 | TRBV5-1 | TGCGCCAGCAGCCCAGGACAGGGGAGCACAGATACGCAGTATTTT | CASSPGQGSTDTQYF
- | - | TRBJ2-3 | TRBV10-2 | TGCGCCAGCAGTGAGTCGATGCGGGGACCTAGCACAGATACGCAGTATTTT | CASSESMRGPSTDTQYF
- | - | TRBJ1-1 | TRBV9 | TGTGCCAGCAGCGTGGGGGCGTCGGTGGCTGAAGCTTTCTTT | CASSVGASVAEAFF
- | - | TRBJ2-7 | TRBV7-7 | TGTGCCAGCAGCTTAGTCGCGGGCGGCCAGCAGTACTTC | CASSLVAGGQQYF
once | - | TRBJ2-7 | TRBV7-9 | TGTGCCAGCAGCCGAGATTACGAGCAGTACTTC | CASSRDYEQYF
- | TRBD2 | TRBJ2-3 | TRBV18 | TGTGCCAGCTCAGCACTAGCGGGGACCACAGATACGCAGTATTTT | CASSALAGTTDTQYF
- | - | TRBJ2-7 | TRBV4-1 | TGCGCCAGCAGCCAACCTGGAACCAGAGGCGAGCAGTACTTC | CASSQPGTRGEQYF
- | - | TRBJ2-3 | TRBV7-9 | TGTGCCAGCAGCGACAAAGCGGCGAGCACAGATACGCAGTATTTT | CASSDKAASTDTQYF
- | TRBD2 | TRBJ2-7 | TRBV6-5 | TGTGCCAGCAGAAAGCGGGAAGGTTACGAGCAGTACTTC | CASRKREGYEQYF
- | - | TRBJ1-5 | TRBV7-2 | TGTGCCAGCAGCTTTACAGGGTCGGGCAATCAGCCCCAGCATTTT | CASSFTGSGNQPQHF
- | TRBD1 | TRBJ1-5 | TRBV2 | TGTGCCAGCCGGGGGCCCGGGACAGGCTATCAGCCCCAGCATTTT | CASRGPGTGYQPQHF
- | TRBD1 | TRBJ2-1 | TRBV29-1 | TGCAGCGTTGCCATAGGACAGGGGCTGGGTGAGCAGTTCTTC | CSVAIGQGLGEQFF
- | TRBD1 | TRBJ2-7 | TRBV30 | TGTGCCTGGAGTAGGGGACAGCTCTACGAGCAGTACTTC | CAWSRGQLYEQYF
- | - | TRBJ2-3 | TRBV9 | TGTGCCAGCAGCGTAGATTCGGGATTCCGTAGCACAGATACGCAGTATTTT | CASSVDSGFRSTDTQYF
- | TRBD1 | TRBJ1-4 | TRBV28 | TGTGCCAGCAGTCCCGGGACAGGGGGTGCCCTCGGAAAACTGTTTTTT | CASSPGTGGALGKLFF
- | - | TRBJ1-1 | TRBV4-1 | TGCGCCAGCAGCCAAGTTCTTAGGACACGTAACACTGAAGCTTTCTTT | CASSQVLRTRNTEAFF
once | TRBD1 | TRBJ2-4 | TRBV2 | TGTGCCAGCAGACCCGGACAGGGGGCCCTAAACATTCAGTACTTC | CASRPGQGALNIQYF
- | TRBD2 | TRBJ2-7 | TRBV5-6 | TGTGCCAGCAGCTTTCGGACTAGCGGGAGGGCCTACCACGAGCAGTACTTC | CASSFRTSGRAYHEQYF
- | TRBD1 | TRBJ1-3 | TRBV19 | TGTGCCAGTAGCCCCGACAGGGGGGCTGGAAACACCATATATTTT | CASSPDRGAGNTIYF
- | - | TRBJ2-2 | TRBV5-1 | TGCGCCAGCAGCTTGTACGAGCGGACGAACACCGGGGAGCTGTTTTTT | CASSLYERTNTGELFF
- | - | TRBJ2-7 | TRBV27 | TGTGCCAGCAGTCCTTCCACGACTAGCGAGCAGTACTTC | CASSPSTTSEQYF
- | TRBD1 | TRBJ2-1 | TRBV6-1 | TGTGCCAGCAGTGAAAGGGGGACAGGGAAAAATGAGCAGTTCTTC | CASSERGTGKNEQFF
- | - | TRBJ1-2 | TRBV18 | TGTGCCAGCTCACCACAGGGGTATAGTGGCTACACCTTC | CASSPQGYSGYTF
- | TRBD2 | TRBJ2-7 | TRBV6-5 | TGTGCCAGTGCGAGCCCGGGAGGGCCGAGCTACGAGCAGTACTTC | CASASPGGPSYEQYF
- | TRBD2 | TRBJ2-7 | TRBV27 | TGTGCCAGCAGTTTATCGCCAGCGGGAAAAAGCTCCTACGAGCAGTACTTC | CASSLSPAGKSSYEQYF
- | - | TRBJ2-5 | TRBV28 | TGTGCCAGCAGCCGGAGTGTGGAGACCCAGTACTTC | CASSRSVETQYF
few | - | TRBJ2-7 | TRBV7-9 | TGTGCCAGCAGCTTAATGAGATACGAGCAGTACTTC | CASSLMRYEQYF
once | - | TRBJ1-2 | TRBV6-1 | TGTGCCAGCAGGATACAGGGAATTGGTAACTATGGCTACACCTTC | CASRIQGIGNYGYTF
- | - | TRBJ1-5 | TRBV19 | TGTGCCAGTAGTGGAGACTTCAGTCAGCCCCAGCATTTT | CASSGDFSQPQHF
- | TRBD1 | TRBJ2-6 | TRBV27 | TGTGCCAGCACTGACAGGGGGCGCGTCTCTGGGGCCAACGTCCTGACTTTC | CASTDRGRVSGANVLTF
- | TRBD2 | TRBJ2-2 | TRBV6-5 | TGTGCCAGCAGTTCCGGACTAGCGGGAGTTCCCGGGGAGCTGTTTTTT | CASSSGLAGVPGELFF
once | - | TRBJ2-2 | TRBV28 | TGTGCCAGCAGTTTACTCGGCGGGGAGCTGTTTTTT | CASSLLGGELFF
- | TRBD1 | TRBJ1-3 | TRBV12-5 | TGTGCTAGTGGTTTGCTCGGGAGGGGGCTCTCTGGAAACACCATATATTTT | CASGLLGRGLSGNTIYF
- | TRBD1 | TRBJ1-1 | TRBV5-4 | TGTGCCAGCAGCTTGGGGACAGGAAGGACTTTAAACACTGAAGCTTTCTTT | CASSLGTGRTLNTEAFF
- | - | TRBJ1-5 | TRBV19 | TGTGCCAGTAGTATTTGGGGCGTTACGTCGGGCAATCAGCCCCAGCATTTT | CASSIWGVTSGNQPQHF
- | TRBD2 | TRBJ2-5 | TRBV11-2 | TGTGCCAGCAGCCCGGGAGGACTAGCGGGAGGCACCTTCCGCGAGACCCAGTACTTC | CASSPGGLAGGTFRETQYF
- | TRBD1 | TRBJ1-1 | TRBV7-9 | TGTGCCAGCAGCCTACAGGGGAGCACTGAAGCTTTCTTT | CASSLQGSTEAFF
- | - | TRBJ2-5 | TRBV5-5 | TGTGCCAGCAGCGTCCCAGGGCTGGAGACCCAGTACTTC | CASSVPGLETQYF
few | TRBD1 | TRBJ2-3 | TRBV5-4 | TGTGCCAGCAGCTTGGCCGCGGGACAGGGGTCAGATACGCAGTATTTT | CASSLAAGQGSDTQYF
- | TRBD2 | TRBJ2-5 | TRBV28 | TGTGCCAGCAGCCCTACTAGCGGGAGCTGGGAGACCCAGTACTTC | CASSPTSGSWETQYF
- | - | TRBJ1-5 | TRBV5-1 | TGCGCCAGCAGCCCGGGCGGGGCTAATCAGCCCCAGCATTTT | CASSPGGANQPQHF
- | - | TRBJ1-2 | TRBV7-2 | TGTGCCAGCAGCTTAGGAGGCAGCTTATTCTATGGCTACACCTTC | CASSLGGSLFYGYTF
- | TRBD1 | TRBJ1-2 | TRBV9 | TGTGCCAGCAGCGACCCTCAGGGGGCGATAAACTCTGGCTACACCTTC | CASSDPQGAINSGYTF
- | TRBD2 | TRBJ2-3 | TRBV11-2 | TGTGCCAGCAGCTCTACCCGTAGCGGGAGGGCCTCCCATACGCAGTATTTT | CASSSTRSGRASHTQYF
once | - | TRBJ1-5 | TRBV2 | TGTGCCAGCAGTTGGACAGAGAATCAGCCCCAGCATTTT | CASSWTENQPQHF
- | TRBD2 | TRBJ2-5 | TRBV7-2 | TGTGCCAGCAGCTTTGTAGCGGGCCTCCAAGAGACCCAGTACTTC | CASSFVAGLQETQYF
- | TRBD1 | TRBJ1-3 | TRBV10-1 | TGCGCCAGCAGAACCGGGACAGGGCGCCTTGAAGGAAACACCATATATTTT | CASRTGTGRLEGNTIYF